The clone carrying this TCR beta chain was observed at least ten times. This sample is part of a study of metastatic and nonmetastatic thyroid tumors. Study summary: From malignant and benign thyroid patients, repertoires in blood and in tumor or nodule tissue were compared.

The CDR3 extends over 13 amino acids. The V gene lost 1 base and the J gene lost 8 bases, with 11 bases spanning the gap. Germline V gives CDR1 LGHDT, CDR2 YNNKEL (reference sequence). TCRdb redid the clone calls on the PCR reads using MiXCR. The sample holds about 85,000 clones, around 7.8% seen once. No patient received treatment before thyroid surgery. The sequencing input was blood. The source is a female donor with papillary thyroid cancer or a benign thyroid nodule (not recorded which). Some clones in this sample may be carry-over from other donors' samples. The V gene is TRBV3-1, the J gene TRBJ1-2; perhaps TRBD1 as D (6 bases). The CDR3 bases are TGTGCCAGCAGCCAAGTTGGGGGCCGCGGCTACACCTTC. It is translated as CASSQVGGRGYTF.